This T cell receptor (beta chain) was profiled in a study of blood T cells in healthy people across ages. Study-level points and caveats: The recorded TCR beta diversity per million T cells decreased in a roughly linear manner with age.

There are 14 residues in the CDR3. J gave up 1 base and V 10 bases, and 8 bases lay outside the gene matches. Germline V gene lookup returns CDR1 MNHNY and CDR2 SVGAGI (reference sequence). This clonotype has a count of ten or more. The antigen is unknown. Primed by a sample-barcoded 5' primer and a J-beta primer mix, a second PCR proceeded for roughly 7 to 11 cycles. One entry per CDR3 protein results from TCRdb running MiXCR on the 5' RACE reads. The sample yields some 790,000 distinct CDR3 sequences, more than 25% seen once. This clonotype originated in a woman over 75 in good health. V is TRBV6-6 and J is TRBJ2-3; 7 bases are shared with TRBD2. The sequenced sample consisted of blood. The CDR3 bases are TGTGCCACCGCCCCGGGGGGACGCACAGATACGCAGTATTTT. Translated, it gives CATAPGGRTDTQYF.